The 30 T cell receptor beta chains given below trace back to one sample, sequenced in a study of cytomegalovirus exposure and HLA in healthy donors. A multiplex PCR was run with 60 Vbeta primers and 13 Jbeta primers. Assay: immunoSEQ multiplex PCR; the TCRdb copy retains only in-frame clones and omits some. The sample includes roughly 100,000 clones, 10% to 15% seen only once; the top ten take 16%. Sequenced material: PBMCs. These TCRs come from a middle-aged man in good health and CMV-seropositive.

This clone was seen more than once but under ten times. This chain uses TRBV7-9 with TRBJ1-1, with 9 bases that match TRBD1. This CDR3 is 16 amino acids long. V trimming: 4 bases; J trimming: 1 base; junction bases outside the gene matches: 7. CDR1 is SEHNR and CDR2 is FQNEAQ in the germline V gene (reference sequence). This CDR3 is CASSSRDRATNTEAFF. The CDR3 DNA follows: TGTGCCAGCAGCTCCCGGGACAGGGCGACGAACACTGAAGCTTTCTTT.

V and J are TRBV5-6 and TRBJ2-7; D is possibly TRBD2 (5 bases). Trimming cost V 6 bases and J 3 bases, with 19 bases left between them. The V gene's germline CDR1 is SGHDT and CDR2 YYEEEE. The CDR3 length is 15 residues. The CDR3 nucleotides are TGTGCCAGCATTCTAAGGAGCGGAGACTTCTACGAGCAGTACTTC. As protein: CASILRSGDFYEQYF. The full variable domain, rest sourced from reference TRBV5-6 and TRBJ2-7, is DAGVTQSPTHLIKTRGQQVTLRCSPKSGHDTVSWYQQALGQGPQFIFQYYEEEERQRGNFPDRFSGHQFPNYSSELNVNALLLGDSALYLCASILRSGDFYEQYFGPGTRLTVT.

The chain uses TRBV19 and TRBJ2-7, with a possible D match to TRBD2 (5 bases). Germline V gene lookup returns CDR1 LNHDA and CDR2 SQIVND (reference sequence). This CDR3 is built from 15 residues. Trimming shortened V by 0 bases and J by 2 bases, and 11 bases separated the two germline ends. CDR3 in DNA: TGTGCCAGTAGTATAGATCGGAGCGGAGCCTACGAGCAGTACTTC. Translating gives CASSIDRSGAYEQYF.

This clone occurred a few times. The chain employs TRBV7-9 and TRBJ1-2; 8 bases are a match to TRBD1. J lost 3 bases, V lost 7 bases, and 10 bases had no gene match. Per the germline V gene, CDR1 is SEHNR and CDR2 is FQNEAQ (reference sequence). This CDR3 is built from 15 residues. The CDR3 loop is CASTAQGAVDYGYTF. The CDR3 DNA reads as TGTGCCAGCACGGCTCAGGGGGCCGTGGACTATGGCTACACCTTC.

This clone occurred a few times. The chain recombines TRBV6-1 with TRBJ1-1; 8 bases align to TRBD1. Per the germline V gene, CDR1 is MNHNS and CDR2 is SASEGT. Trimming removed 8 bases from V and 1 base from J; junction bases left unmatched: 6. This CDR3 contains 14 residues. The chain's CDR3 is CASGGQGWNTEAFF. CDR3 nucleotide sequence: TGTGCCAGCGGCGGACAGGGTTGGAACACTGAAGCTTTCTTT.

With respect to this clone: The same CDR3 arises from other DNA sequences in this sample as well. The V and J genes are TRBV5-1 and TRBJ2-4, with TRBD2 matching 8 bases. Germline trimming cut 4 bases from V and 5 bases from J; bases unmatched to any gene: 5. CDR1 is SGHRS and CDR2 is YFSETQ in the germline V gene. The CDR3 is 14 amino acids. CDR3 residues: CASSQAGGQNIQYF. The CDR3 bases are TGCGCCAGCAGCCAGGCGGGAGGACAAAACATTCAGTACTTC.

The chain employs TRBV9 and TRBJ2-5, with 7 bases matching TRBD1. V trimming: 1 base; J trimming: 2 bases; junction bases outside the gene matches: 5. CDR3 length: 15 amino acids. Per the germline V gene, CDR1 is SGDLS and CDR2 is YYNGEE. As DNA, the CDR3 is TGTGCCAGCAGCGTATGGTCAGGGGGACAAGAGACCCAGTACTTC. Protein: CASSVWSGGQETQYF.

This rearrangement joins TRBV30 to TRBJ2-2, with TRBD2 as a possible D gene (5 bases). The CDR3 totals 14 residues. Per germline, CDR1 GTSNPN and CDR2 SVGIG (reference sequence). V was shortened by 3 bases and J by 0 bases, with 8 bases between the two germline ends. The CDR3 sequence is CAWRAVSNTGELFF. The CDR3 DNA is TGTGCCTGGAGAGCGGTCTCGAACACCGGGGAGCTGTTTTTT.

The chain links TRBV27 to TRBJ2-1; 8 bases line up with TRBD2. This CDR3 comprises 16 residues. Germline loops: CDR1 MNHEY, CDR2 SMNVEV (reference sequence). The V gene end was trimmed by 5 bases and the J gene end by 6 bases; junction bases not matched to a gene: 12. As DNA, the CDR3 is TGTGCCAGCAGTACAGCCCCGGGACTAGTCCCCAATGAGCAGTTCTTC. It yields the protein CASSTAPGLVPNEQFF.

This clone has just a few counts. V is TRBV27 and J is TRBJ2-7; D possibly corresponds to TRBD1 (5 bases). CDR3 length: 12 residues. Looked up from germline, CDR1 is MNHEY and CDR2 is SMNVEV (reference sequence). V was trimmed by 6 bases and J by 2 bases, leaving 8 bases between them. In nucleotides, the CDR3 is TGTGCCAGCAGCACAGGTCCCTACGAGCAGTACTTC. This sequence encodes CASSTGPYEQYF.

The chain employs TRBV7-9 and TRBJ1-2, with 7 bases lining up with TRBD1. The CDR3 extends over 16 amino acids. In germline, CDR1 is SEHNR, CDR2 FQNEAQ (reference sequence). With 3 bases clipped from V and 0 bases from J, the junction kept 7 bases outside the gene matches. The CDR3: CASSLDGQDANYGYTF. The CDR3 coding sequence is TGTGCCAGCAGCTTGGACGGACAGGACGCTAACTATGGCTACACCTTC.

This chain links TRBV7-9 with TRBJ1-2; D not certain. The CDR3 sequence is 16 residues long. V was cut by 6 bases and J by 9 bases, with 26 bases left in between. Germline CDR1 SEHNR, CDR2 FQNEAQ (reference sequence). The CDR3 sequence is CASREGTVALATSYTF. CDR3 bases: TGTGCCAGCAGGGAAGGTACAGTTGCGTTGGCGACCAGCTACACCTTC.

For the CDR3, the DNA is TGTGCCAGCAGCTTCAGCGGGGGCATCTACAATGAGCAGTTCTTC. It is translated as CASSFSGGIYNEQFF. The chain carries TRBV7-9 and TRBJ2-1; TRBD2 agrees at 8 bases. The CDR3 runs to 15 residues. CDR1 is SEHNR, CDR2 FQNEAQ, per germline (reference sequence). The ends lost 3 bases at V and 3 bases at J; junction bases unmatched: 4.

J is TRBJ2-7 and V is TRBV14; 7 bases are shared with TRBD1. The CDR3 extends over 13 amino acids. Trimming removed 4 bases from V and 2 bases from J; junction bases left unmatched: 2. Germline V gives CDR1 SGHDN, CDR2 FVKESK. CDR3 DNA sequence: TGTGCCAGCAGCCCCGGGACAGCCTACGAGCAGTACTTC. Encoded protein: CASSPGTAYEQYF. Drawing the rest from reference TRBV14 and TRBJ2-7, the complete variable domain is EAGVTQFPSHSVIEKGQTVTLRCDPISGHDNLYWYRRVMGKEIKFLLHFVKESKQDESGMPNNRFLAERTGGTYSTLKVQPAELEDSGVYFCASSPGTAYEQYFGPGTRLTVT.

This clone came up a few times. The gene calls are TRBV21-1 and TRBJ2-7; TRBD1, as called in the table, went unchecked against the DNA. TRBV21-1 is termed a pseudogene. The CDR3 runs to 15 residues. CDR3 nucleotides: TGTGCCAGCAGCAAACTGGAGCAGGGTCACTACGAGCAGTACTTC. As protein: CASSKLEQGHYEQYF.

The CDR3 bases are TGTGCCAGCAGCTTAGTACGCGAGGAGGCTTTCTTT. This sequence encodes CASSLVREEAFF. The chain is built from TRBV7-9 and TRBJ1-1, with unresolved D. CDR3 length: 12 residues. In germline, CDR1 is SEHNR, CDR2 FQNEAQ (reference sequence). The V end was cut by 1 base, the J end by 11 bases, with 11 bases between. Together with reference TRBV7-9 and TRBJ1-1, the CDR3 gives the full variable domain: DTGVSQNPRHKITKRGQNVTFRCDPISEHNRLYWYRQTLGQGPEFLTYFQNEAQLEKSRLLSDRFSAERPKGSFSTLEIQRTEQGDSAMYLCASSLVREEAFFGQGTRLTVV.

The chain uses TRBV21-1 and TRBJ2-5; the table's D call, TRBD1, has no DNA check behind it. TRBV21-1 is designated a pseudogene. The CDR3 runs to 18 residues. CDR3 DNA: TGTGCCAGCAGCAAAGCGACAGGGGCCCTTTTTTGGTGGGAGACCCAGTACTTC. It translates to CASSKATGALFWWETQYF.

J is TRBJ2-3 and V is TRBV7-2; no clear D. Germline CDR1 is SGHTA and CDR2 is FQGNSA. The CDR3 is 14 amino acids. V was clipped by 1 base and J by 3 bases, with 8 bases between them. The CDR3 reads CASSLGLRTDTQYF. The DNA of the CDR3 is TGTGCCAGCAGCTTAGGATTACGGACAGATACGCAGTATTTT. The entire variable domain, with the rest obtained from reference TRBV7-2 and TRBJ2-3, is as follows: GAGVSQSPSNKVTEKGKDVELRCDPISGHTALYWYRQSLGQGLEFLIYFQGNSAPDKSGLPSDRFSAERTGGSVSTLTIQRTQQEDSAVYLCASSLGLRTDTQYFGPGTRLTVL.

The chain is built from TRBV11-2 and TRBJ2-3; 8 nucleotides agree with TRBD2. Germline CDR1 is SGHAT and CDR2 is FQNNGV. The CDR3 contains 16 residues. V dropped 4 bases and J dropped 2; count of bases not matched to a gene: 8. The CDR3: CASSSSGGTLTDTQYF. The CDR3 DNA is TGTGCCAGCAGCTCATCGGGAGGGACCCTCACAGATACGCAGTATTTT.

This clone was observed a few times. This chain links TRBV11-2 with TRBJ1-5; TRBD1 agrees at 8 bases. CDR1 is SGHAT and CDR2 is FQNNGV in the germline V gene. The J segment lost 1 base and the V segment lost 4 bases, leaving 3 bases of the junction unmatched. This CDR3 spans 15 amino acids. CDR3 DNA: TGTGCCAGCAGCTCTCAGGGGGCCAGCAATCAGCCCCAGCATTTT. This translates into CASSSQGASNQPQHF.

As regards this clone: Distinct nucleotide sequences in the sample also encode this CDR3. V gene TRBV30 combines with J gene TRBJ2-5, with 8 bases lining up with TRBD2. J gave up 5 bases and V 3 bases, and 5 bases lay outside the gene matches. Per the germline V gene, CDR1 is GTSNPN and CDR2 is SVGIG (reference sequence). CDR3 size: 13 residues. The CDR3 reads CAWSGLAGETQYF. As DNA, the CDR3 is TGTGCCTGGAGCGGACTAGCTGGCGAGACCCAGTACTTC.

J is TRBJ1-3 and V is TRBV7-9; D not certain. CDR3 length equals 15 residues. Trimming pared 6 bases from V and 2 bases from J, leaving 14 bases between. Germline values: CDR1 SEHNR, CDR2 FQNEAQ (reference sequence). The CDR3, as DNA: TGTGCCAGCAGTCTAGTATATGACCCTGGAAACACCATATATTTT. Translated, it gives CASSLVYDPGNTIYF.

This clone showed up just a few times. This chain uses TRBV6-5 with TRBJ1-2; TRBD1 aligns across 9 bases. The CDR3 contains 13 residues. Trimming cost V 8 bases and J 7 bases; bases outside gene matches: 8. Per the germline V gene, CDR1 is MNHEY and CDR2 is SVGAGI. The CDR3 DNA is TGTGCCAGCTCGGGACAGGGCAAATTTGGCTACACCTTC. Protein sequence: CASSGQGKFGYTF.

CDR3 amino acids: CASGLTLPGDNEQFF. CDR3 coding DNA: TGTGCTAGTGGTTTGACACTTCCGGGGGACAATGAGCAGTTCTTC. The chain links TRBV12-5 to TRBJ2-1, with D tentatively TRBD2 (6 bases). Trimming removed 2 bases at V and 5 bases at J, with 13 bases between. Germline assignment: CDR1 LGHNT and CDR2 FRNRAP. The CDR3 covers 15 residues.

There are a few counts of this clone. This sequence joins TRBV28 and TRBJ1-4; D call uncertain. CDR3 length: 14 residues. From germline, CDR1 is MDHEN and CDR2 SYDVKM. V was cut by 6 bases and J by 8 bases, with 16 bases left in between. CDR3 in DNA: TGTGCCAGCAGGACCCCCGGGAGGATGGAAAAACTGTTTTTT. This translates into CASRTPGRMEKLFF.

This chain uses TRBV5-1 with TRBJ2-7, with 8 nucleotides matching TRBD2. CDR1 and CDR2 from the germline V gene are SGHRS and YFSETQ. The CDR3 spans 16 residues. The V segment lost 0 bases and the J segment 6 bases; nucleotides outside the gene matches: 11. The CDR3 sequence is CASSLEVGRGGGEQYF. The CDR3 DNA sequence: TGCGCCAGCAGCTTGGAGGTCGGGAGGGGGGGAGGCGAGCAGTACTTC.

V gene TRBV7-6 combines with J gene TRBJ2-5; TRBD2 matches at 10 bases. From germline, CDR1 is SGHVS and CDR2 FNYEAQ. V shed 1 base, J shed 5 bases, and the junction held 10 bases outside the gene matches. The CDR3 runs 17 residues. In DNA, the CDR3 is TGTGCCAGCAGCTTAGTGGCTAGCGGGAGTGCCAGGGAGACCCAGTACTTC. Its translation is CASSLVASGSARETQYF.

This chain joins TRBV7-2 and TRBJ2-6; 9 bases map to TRBD1. CDR3 length equals 16 residues. Germline lookup yields CDR1 SGHTA and CDR2 FQGNSA. With 3 bases clipped from V and 2 bases from J, the junction kept 2 bases outside the gene matches. As DNA, the CDR3 is TGTGCCAGCAGCTTTAGGACAGGGGCTGGGGCCAACGTCCTGACTTTC. Encoded protein: CASSFRTGAGANVLTF.

The chain joins TRBV7-3 to TRBJ2-5; D ambiguous. Germline-derived CDR1 and CDR2 are SGHTA and FQGTGA. The V end was cut by 5 bases, the J end by 2 bases, with 21 bases between. The CDR3 is made up of 17 amino acids. The DNA for the CDR3 is TGTGCCAGCAGCCTAGGCCGAATGGCGGATCTACAAGAGACCCAGTACTTC. Amino acid sequence: CASSLGRMADLQETQYF.

The CDR3 sequence: CASRQDRGGNTIYF. CDR3 DNA sequence: TGCGCCAGCAGACAGGACAGGGGAGGAAACACCATATATTTT. The chain joins TRBV5-1 to TRBJ1-3, with 9 positions matching TRBD1. The CDR3 extends over 14 amino acids. Germline V lookup: CDR1 SGHRS, CDR2 YFSETQ. V lost 5 bases, J lost 4 bases, and 4 bases stayed unmatched.